Below, 24 T cell receptor beta chains from the same sample are listed, as sequenced in a study of Graves' ophthalmopathy and Graves' hyperthyroidism. Investigators amplified TCR beta CDR3 regions from RNA transcripts. HTBI primers served in a first-round RT-PCR, which a second-round multiplex PCR followed. TCRdb itself ran the multiplex PCR reads through MiXCR, one entry per CDR3 protein. The sample yields 500,000 to 600,000 distinct CDR3 sequences, 35% to 40% seen once. Sequences were obtained from peripheral blood or thyroid tissue (not recorded which). The receptors come from an adult man with Graves' hyperthyroidism.

The table lists this clonotype with many counts. The V call is TRBV5-8, the J call TRBJ1-5; D remains ambiguous. V was shortened by 4 bases and J by 7 bases, with 15 bases between the two germline ends. Germline loops: CDR1 SGHTS, CDR2 YDEGEE. This CDR3 is built from 14 residues. The CDR3 spells CASSQVDRGQPQHF. Here the CDR3 DNA reads TGTGCCAGCAGCCAAGTAGACCGGGGACAGCCCCAGCATTTT.

The V gene is TRBV9, the J gene TRBJ2-5, with 8 bases matching TRBD1. The CDR3 totals 14 residues. CDR1 and CDR2 (germline): SGDLS, YYNGEE. The V gene end was trimmed by 4 bases and the J gene end by 3 bases; junction bases not matched to a gene: 5. CDR3 loop: CASSYGTGEETQYF. The CDR3 coding sequence is TGTGCCAGCAGCTACGGGACAGGAGAAGAGACCCAGTACTTC.

This clonotype occurred a few times. This chain uses TRBV5-1 with TRBJ2-5, with D uncertain. The CDR3 totals 15 residues. V was shortened by 0 bases and J by 5 bases, with 14 bases between the two germline ends. Per germline, CDR1 SGHRS and CDR2 YFSETQ. In DNA form, the CDR3 reads TGCGCCAGCAGCTTGGCGGGCAGGAGTGGGGAGACCCAGTACTTC. Translation: CASSLAGRSGETQYF.

This clonotype turned up a few times. The CDR3 loop is CASSRPHRGGGPQEQYF. CDR3 in DNA: TGTGCCAGCAGTCGCCCCCACAGGGGCGGCGGGCCTCAAGAGCAGTACTTC. The rearrangement uses TRBV12-3 or TRBV12-4 and TRBJ2-7, with 7 bases aligning to TRBD1. The junction had 20 bases not matched to a gene; V was cut back by 5 bases and J by 7 bases. CDR3 length equals 17 residues.

This clonotype was detected ten times or more. The chain uses TRBV19 and TRBJ2-7; TRBD1 matches at 8 bases. The CDR3 runs to 13 residues. The germline gives CDR1 LNHDA, CDR2 SQIVND (reference sequence). Trimming cost V 11 bases and J 0 bases; bases outside gene matches: 6. CDR3 amino acids: CAVQGDSSYEQYF. The CDR3 coding sequence is TGTGCCGTACAGGGGGATAGCTCCTACGAGCAGTACTTC.

The V gene is TRBV5-1, the J gene TRBJ1-2; possibly TRBD1 for D (5 bases). This CDR3 has 15 amino acids. Germline-derived CDR1 and CDR2 are SGHRS and YFSETQ. V was clipped by 2 bases and J by 2 bases, with 13 bases between them. This CDR3 reads CASSFRDGINYGYTF. For the CDR3, the DNA is TGCGCCAGCAGCTTCAGGGACGGAATCAACTATGGCTACACCTTC.

This rearrangement joins TRBV7-6 to TRBJ1-2; tentative D call: TRBD1 (6 bases). The CDR3 is 13 amino acids. The germline gives CDR1 SGHVS, CDR2 FNYEAQ. The ends were cut back, 4 bases at V and 12 bases at J, with 18 bases in the middle. In nucleotides, the CDR3 is TGTGCCAGCAGCTCGGGACAAAGCTCTGGAAACACCTTC. Its protein product is CASSSGQSSGNTF.

The V and J genes are TRBV7-2 and TRBJ2-5; possible D gene TRBD2, 6 bases. The CDR3 covers 15 residues. The germline V gene encodes CDR1 SGHTA and CDR2 FQGNSA. Trimming took off 2 bases at V and 3 bases at J, with 13 bases between the two ends. CDR3 bases: TGTGCCAGCAGCTTATCTCGGGGGTGGGAAGAGACCCAGTACTTC. Protein: CASSLSRGWEETQYF.

This rearrangement joins TRBV5-1 to TRBJ2-7; D unresolved. The J call may not be correct, given that the DNA end is closer to TRBJ2-1. CDR3 length: 13 residues. Looked up from germline, CDR1 is SGHRS and CDR2 is YFSETQ. CDR3 nucleotide sequence: TGCGCCAGCAGCTTGGGGCTCACGGATGAGCAGTTCTTC. Protein product: CASSLGLTDEQFF.

This clonotype occurred many times. The chain couples TRBV5-1 to TRBJ1-1, with D unresolved. Germline assignment: CDR1 SGHRS and CDR2 YFSETQ. Trimming shortened V by 0 bases and J by 1 base, and 7 bases separated the two germline ends. The CDR3 contains 14 residues. This CDR3 is CASSLGYKNTEAFF. In DNA form, the CDR3 reads TGCGCCAGCAGCTTGGGGTACAAGAACACTGAAGCTTTCTTT.

Concerning this clonotype: This clone may be a read error of a much larger clone one base away. The V call is TRBV2, the J call TRBJ1-2; TRBD1 might be the D (5 bases). The CDR3 has 15 amino acids. CDR1 and CDR2 from the germline V gene are SNHLY and FYNNEI. CDR3 region: CASSYWGGAAYGYIF. The CDR3 nucleotides are TGTGCCAGCAGTTACTGGGGAGGGGCAGCCTATGGCTACATCTTC.

This clonotype was observed many times. This chain joins TRBV13 and TRBJ1-6; unclear D gene. CDR3 length equals 14 residues. Germline V gives CDR1 PRHDT, CDR2 FYEKMQ (reference sequence). Trimming pared 5 bases from V and 8 bases from J, leaving 13 bases between. CDR3 residues: CASSRRGGDSPLHF. The CDR3 nucleotides read TGTGCCAGCAGCCGCCGGGGAGGCGATTCACCCCTCCACTTT.

This clonotype was recorded many times. The J gene is TRBJ1-1, the V gene TRBV29-1, with D hard to call. Trimming took off 3 bases at V and 2 bases at J, with 7 bases between the two ends. Germline V gene data show CDR1 as SQVTM and CDR2 as ANQGSEA. The CDR3 sequence is 12 residues long. For the CDR3, the DNA is TGCAGCGTTGAGTCGAGAAACACTGAAGCTTTCTTT. Residues: CSVESRNTEAFF.

This clonotype was recorded at least ten times. The chain couples TRBV7-9 to TRBJ1-1; 7 nucleotides line up with TRBD1. The CDR3 runs to 15 residues. Losses at the gene ends were 5 bases for V and 1 base for J; bases not matched to a gene: 7. Germline values: CDR1 SEHNR, CDR2 FQNEAQ (reference sequence). CDR3 amino acids: CASSTRQGRNTEAFF. CDR3 in DNA: TGTGCCAGCAGCACCCGACAGGGAAGGAACACTGAAGCTTTCTTT.

This clonotype was counted a few times. The chain carries TRBV30 and TRBJ1-5; D not resolved. Germline CDR1 GTSNPN, CDR2 SVGIG (reference sequence). Trimming took 1 base from V and 0 from J, leaving 4 bases between them. The CDR3 totals 13 residues. The CDR3, as DNA: TGTGCCTGGAGTGCCAGTAGCAATCAGCCCCAGCATTTT. Translation: CAWSASSNQPQHF.

In its sample, this clonotype was seen once. V is TRBV10-3 and J is TRBJ1-2; TRBD1 is a possible D gene (6 bases). The CDR3 runs 14 residues. The germline V gene encodes CDR1 ENHRY and CDR2 SYGVKD. Trimming cost V 6 bases and J 4 bases, with 15 bases left between them. The CDR3 DNA reads TGTGCCATCAGACAGGCCACAGGGCCCTATGGCTACACCTTC. Translated: CAIRQATGPYGYTF.

This sequence joins TRBV7-9 and TRBJ2-6; tentatively, D is TRBD2 (7 bases). The CDR3 consists of 16 residues. Germline V lookup: CDR1 SEHNR, CDR2 FQNEAQ (reference sequence). V was clipped by 5 bases and J by 3 bases, with 14 bases between them. The CDR3 region has the DNA TGTGCCAGCAGCCCGTCGGGGGGCCGTGGGGCCAACGTCCTGACTTTC. Protein product: CASSPSGGRGANVLTF. The full variable domain, rest sourced from reference TRBV7-9 and TRBJ2-6, is DTGVSQNPRHKITKRGQNVTFRCDPISEHNRLYWYRQTLGQGPEFLTYFQNEAQLEKSRLLSDRFSAERPKGSFSTLEIQRTEQGDSAMYLCASSPSGGRGANVLTFGAGSRLTVL.

This clonotype was counted many times. The rearrangement links TRBV10-3 to TRBJ2-7; D is possibly TRBD1 (6 bases). Germline V gene lookup returns CDR1 ENHRY and CDR2 SYGVKD. V lost 10 bases and J lost 3, with 13 bases in between. This CDR3 has 12 amino acids. CDR3 coding DNA: TGTGCCACCCGACAGGACCTCTACGAGCAGTACTTC. It encodes CATRQDLYEQYF.

This clonotype came up a few times. This chain joins TRBV5-6 and TRBJ2-1, with D possibly being TRBD2 (6 bases). Trimming stripped 4 bases from V and 3 bases from J, with 14 bases between. The CDR3 runs to 15 residues. CDR1 is SGHDT and CDR2 is YYEEEE in the germline V gene. The CDR3 DNA sequence: TGTGCCAGCAGCCCCCGCCTAGCGAACTACAATGAGCAGTTCTTC. Translation gives CASSPRLANYNEQFF.

The chain combines TRBV9 with TRBJ2-1; 9 bases match TRBD2. Germline CDR1 and CDR2: SGDLS and YYNGEE. CDR3 length: 16 amino acids. Trimming took 2 bases from V and 12 from J; bases not matched to a gene: 15. The CDR3 spells CASSVPPTKAGGPQFF. The CDR3 DNA reads TGTGCCAGCAGCGTCCCCCCCACTAAAGCGGGGGGCCCGCAGTTCTTC.

The chain recombines TRBV7-2 with TRBJ1-4; D perhaps matches TRBD1 (6 bases). CDR3 length: 15 amino acids. Trimming shortened V by 0 bases and J by 7 bases, and 12 bases separated the two germline ends. Germline CDR1 and CDR2: SGHTA and FQGNSA. CDR3 region: CASSLARGGSEKLFF. CDR3 coding DNA: TGTGCCAGCAGCTTAGCCAGGGGCGGGAGTGAAAAACTGTTTTTT. Based on the CDR3 plus reference TRBV7-2 and TRBJ1-4, the full variable domain is GAGVSQSPSNKVTEKGKDVELRCDPISGHTALYWYRQSLGQGLEFLIYFQGNSAPDKSGLPSDRFSAERTGGSVSTLTIQRTQQEDSAVYLCASSLARGGSEKLFFGSGTQLSVL.

As to this clonotype: One base away lies a much larger clone, so this may be a sequencing read error. V and J are TRBV5-1 and TRBJ2-7, with a possible D match to TRBD1 (6 bases). V was cut by 4 bases and J by 0 bases, with 17 bases left in between. Germline lookup yields CDR1 SGHRS and CDR2 YFSETQ. This CDR3 contains 16 residues. The DNA of the CDR3 is TGCGCCAGCAGCCGGTCGCCCCAGGGGACCTCCTACGAGCAGTACTTC. Translated, it gives CASSRSPQGTSYEQYF.

The J gene is TRBJ2-7, the V gene TRBV3-1; 8 nucleotides agree with TRBD1. CDR1 is LGHDT and CDR2 is YNNKEL in the germline V gene (reference sequence). V lost 7 bases and J lost 7; bases outside the gene matches: 9. CDR3 length equals 13 residues. CDR3 DNA: TGTGCCAGCACCACCGACAGGGGAAATGAGCAGTACTTC. This sequence encodes CASTTDRGNEQYF.

This chain connects TRBV7-2 to TRBJ1-4; D gene unclear. This CDR3 contains 15 residues. Germline-derived CDR1 and CDR2 are SGHTA and FQGNSA. V was shortened by 3 bases and J by 8 bases, with 16 bases between the two germline ends. In DNA form, the CDR3 reads TGTGCCAGCAGCTTGCGACGACGTGGCTGGGAAAAACTGTTTTTT. This gives the protein CASSLRRRGWEKLFF.